The rows below give T cell receptor beta chains drawn from one sample of a study of blood T cell repertoires in COVID-19. Clones were sequenced by immunoSEQ multiplex PCR, and TCRdb holds only the in-frame ones, with some missing. The sample shows 100,000 to 150,000 clones, less than 90% of them seen only once. Sequencing was performed on peripheral blood. All receptors come from a woman aged 30 to 39 who had recovered from COVID-19. Each CDR3 is given with its conserved first and last residue. The order of the fields is V gene, J gene, CDR3 protein.

TRBV25-1	TRBJ2-1	CASSEAGPTYNEQFF
TRBV4-1	TRBJ1-1	CASSQDSDGGGAWRSRTKAFF
TRBV29-1	TRBJ1-2	CSVVFYRGENGYTF
TRBV5-8	TRBJ2-7	CASSLTGSLFGYEQYF
TRBV20-1	TRBJ1-2	CSAPRGDGYTF
TRBV19	TRBJ1-6	CASNDDTQSSYNSPLHF
TRBV5-5	TRBJ2-7	CASSFKTSYEQYF
TRBV19	TRBJ2-1	CASRRLAVDEQFF
TRBV10-1	TRBJ2-3	CASSEMRGGPDTQYF
TRBV7-3	TRBJ2-7	CASSLAQGGEQYF
TRBV6-5	TRBJ1-3	CASRQGSGNTIYF
TRBV18	TRBJ1-1	CASSPQGENTEAFF